These T cell receptor beta chains were read from a single sample in a study of memory CD4+ T cells and cytomegalovirus serostatus. Profiling relied on immunoSEQ multiplex PCR, and the TCRdb table lists in-frame clones only, not all of them. The table includes around 63,000 clones, approximately 80% detected once. The material sequenced was memory CD4+ T cells from blood. Receptors were obtained from an adult in good health and CMV-seropositive. Each CDR3 is given with its conserved first and last residue. The D gene is left open where the match is weak. Clone size is stated in some rows and not others, as once, few, many or a class when expanded.

NA	once	TRBV28	TRBJ2-5	TGTGCCAGCAGTTTATCCCCGCGAGACGAGACCCAGTACTTC	CASSLSPRDETQYF
NA	once	TRBV7-9	TRBJ2-2	TGTGCCAGCAGCTTGGATTCTCGGGGAACCGGGGAGCTGTTTTTT	CASSLDSRGTGELFF
NA	NA	TRBV6-4	TRBJ2-1	TGTGCCAGCAGTGACTTTACAGGGAAGAGGCAGCAGTTCTTC	CASSDFTGKRQQFF
TRBD1	NA	TRBV19	TRBJ2-7	TGTGCCAGTAGTATGACAGGGGGCGCCTACGAGCAGTACTTC	CASSMTGGAYEQYF
NA	NA	TRBV7-9	TRBJ2-6	TGTGCCAGCAGCCTCGTTTTCCTCTCTGGGGCCAACGTCCTGACTTTC	CASSLVFLSGANVLTF
NA	NA	TRBV7-9	TRBJ1-2	TGTGCCAGCAGCTTGCTGTCTGAGGGGCCAGGCTATGGCTACACCTTC	CASSLLSEGPGYGYTF
TRBD1	NA	TRBV2	TRBJ1-1	TGTGCCAGCAGTGGGACAGGTGGAAACACTGAAGCTTTCTTT	CASSGTGGNTEAFF
NA	NA	TRBV4-2	TRBJ1-2	TGTGCCAGCAGCCCGCGGACATCCACCCTCGGTGGCTACACCTTC	CASSPRTSTLGGYTF
NA	NA	TRBV5-5	TRBJ2-2	TGTGCCAGCAGCATCCTTGTGGGGCGGATGACCGGGGAGCTGTTTTTT	CASSILVGRMTGELFF
NA	NA	TRBV5-4	TRBJ1-1	TGTGCCAACCACCGGGACGTGAACACTGAAGCTTTCTTT	CANHRDVNTEAFF
NA	NA	TRBV29-1	TRBJ2-5	TGCAGCGTTACCAGGATGGAGGCTAAAACGGGGGAGACCCAGTACTTC	CSVTRMEAKTGETQYF
NA	once	TRBV4-1	TRBJ1-5	TGCGCCAGCAGCCAAGAAGGAACAGCCTCGGACGATCAGCCCCAGCATTTT	CASSQEGTASDDQPQHF
NA	many	TRBV7-9	TRBJ2-3	TGTGCCAGCAGCTTAACGGGACTTTCGGGAGATACGCAGTATTTT	CASSLTGLSGDTQYF
NA	NA	TRBV29-1	TRBJ2-2	TGCAGCGTAGACCAGGGGTTGGGCACCGGGGAGCTGTTTTTT	CSVDQGLGTGELFF
TRBD2	NA	TRBV7-9	TRBJ2-3	TGTGCCAGCAGCTTAGAAGCGACTAGCCGGGAAGGAGATACGCAGTATTTT	CASSLEATSREGDTQYF
TRBD1	NA	TRBV29-1	TRBJ1-1	TGCAGCTCTCGAGGGGACAGGGCCACTGAAGCTTTCTTT	CSSRGDRATEAFF
TRBD1	NA	TRBV6-5	TRBJ2-7	TGTGCCAGCAGTTACGGGCAGGGGGCCACCTACGAGCAGTACTTC	CASSYGQGATYEQYF
TRBD2	NA	TRBV27	TRBJ2-7	TGTGCCAGCAGTTTTCTGGGGACTAGGACCTACGAGCAGTACTTC	CASSFLGTRTYEQYF
TRBD2	NA	TRBV4-1	TRBJ2-1	TGCGCCAGCAGCCAAGGGTTAAGGACTAGCTTTAGGGATGAGCAGTTCTTC	CASSQGLRTSFRDEQFF
NA	NA	TRBV5-6	TRBJ1-1	TGTGCCAGCAGCCTGCGCCGGGGGCTACCTATGAACACTGAAGCTTTCTTT	CASSLRRGLPMNTEAFF
NA	NA	TRBV28	TRBJ2-3	TGTGCCAGCAGTCCCTCGGTGACAGATACGCAGTATTTT	CASSPSVTDTQYF
NA	NA	TRBV28	TRBJ2-7	TGTGCCAGCAGTTTTAGGGGACTCCGACCCTACGAGCAGTACTTC	CASSFRGLRPYEQYF
TRBD2	NA	TRBV9	TRBJ2-7	TGTGCCAGCAGCGCGGGGGGGGGACCGTCCTACGAGCAGTACTTC	CASSAGGGPSYEQYF
TRBD1	once	TRBV19	TRBJ1-1	TGTGCCAGTACCCCGGACAGGGGAGGTACTGAAGCTTTCTTT	CASTPDRGGTEAFF
NA	NA	TRBV11-3	TRBJ1-2	TGTGCCAGCAGCTCCCGCCCAAGTAACTATGGCTACACCTTC	CASSSRPSNYGYTF
NA	NA	TRBV30	TRBJ1-2	TGTGCCTCATCCGAACAGGGTGCTGGCTACACCTTC	CASSEQGAGYTF
NA	NA	TRBV4-3	TRBJ2-1	TGCGCCAGCAGCCGAGCGTTAGTAGTAGCGAGCTCCTACAATGAGCAGTTCTTC	CASSRALVVASSYNEQFF
TRBD1	NA	TRBV6-1	TRBJ2-3	TGTGCCAGCAGTGAAGCTGACAGGGGGTACACAGATACGCAGTATTTT	CASSEADRGYTDTQYF
TRBD1	NA	TRBV7-2	TRBJ2-7	TGTGCCAGCAGCTGGGCAGGGGGCCTGAACGAGCAGTACTTC	CASSWAGGLNEQYF